The entry below gives a single T cell receptor (beta chain) sequence along with its context. The data were taken from a study of blood T cell repertoires in COVID-19. Study summary: The study drew acute and convalescent COVID-19 samples from the United States, Italy and Spain. Sample material is recorded as cDNA or gDNA derived from T cells, B-cell-depleted T cells, or PBMCs.

Study processing details: Cell counts per sample came from amplifying reference gene primers. Sequencing was performed with immunoSEQ multiplex PCR; in TCRdb, only in-frame clones are kept and a portion is missing. That table gives V, J and clone size, and the DNA gave D and trimming. The table has roughly 36,000 clones, approximately 87% seen once. The V and J ends lost 4 bases and 4 bases respectively, with 15 bases between them. Germline V gene sequence: CDR1 SGHNT, CDR2 YYREEE (reference sequence). CDR3 length: 15 residues. The TCR was taken from a man between 45 and 60 years old with active or convalescent COVID-19. Sequences were obtained from peripheral blood. The chain links TRBV5-4 to TRBJ1-3, with D hard to call. Here the CDR3 DNA reads TGTGCCAGCAGCCCAGACGGGATGAGGGGAAACACCATATATTTT. Translation: CASSPDGMRGNTIYF. The complete variable domain, with remaining parts taken from reference TRBV5-4 and TRBJ1-3, reads ETGVTQSPTHLIKTRGQQVTLRCSSQSGHNTVSWYQQALGQGPQFIFQYYREEENGRGNFPPRFSGLQFPNYSSELNVNALELDDSALYLCASSPDGMRGNTIYFGEGSWLTVV.